A single sample gave rise to the 6 T cell receptor beta chains below, sequenced in a study of cytomegalovirus exposure and HLA in healthy donors. The PCR employed 60 Vbeta primers together with 13 Jbeta primers. Only in-frame clones appear in the TCRdb table, and some are missing; sequencing was by immunoSEQ multiplex PCR. The sample consists of some 120,000 clones, 75% of them appearing once. The specimen sequenced was PBMCs. The origin of the receptors is a man younger than 40 in good health and CMV-seronegative.

This clone was recorded a few times. V gene TRBV21-1 combines with J gene TRBJ1-1. TRBV21-1 is classified as a pseudogene. The CDR3 is 19 residues long. This CDR3 is CASSNLGEGRGVMNTEAFF. CDR3 coding DNA: TGTGCCAGCAGCAACCTGGGGGAAGGGCGCGGGGTCATGAACACTGAAGCTTTCTTT.

The rearrangement links TRBV28 to TRBJ1-5, with 7 bases aligning to TRBD1. The germline V gene encodes CDR1 MDHEN and CDR2 SYDVKM. V shed 4 bases, J shed 1 base, and the junction held 4 bases outside the gene matches. The length of the CDR3 is 15 residues. The CDR3 is CASSSGQESNQPQHF. The CDR3 DNA sequence: TGTGCCAGCAGTTCCGGACAGGAGAGCAATCAGCCCCAGCATTTT.

This clone was seen just once. This chain connects TRBV7-2 to TRBJ2-7, with no clear D. Germline CDR1 SGHTA, CDR2 FQGNSA. The CDR3 covers 12 residues. Trimming pared 5 bases from V and 4 bases from J, leaving 9 bases between. The CDR3 is CASSLTLYEQYF. The CDR3 nucleotides are TGTGCCAGCAGCCTTACATTATACGAGCAGTACTTC.

This chain uses TRBV9 with TRBJ1-6; 7 nucleotides match TRBD1. CDR3 length: 15 residues. Germline V CDR1 and CDR2: SGDLS, YYNGEE. V trimming: 3 bases; J trimming: 6 bases; junction bases outside the gene matches: 6. The chain's CDR3 is CASSARDRGNSPLHF. The CDR3 nucleotides are TGTGCCAGCAGCGCCCGGGACAGAGGTAATTCACCCCTCCACTTT. Filled out from reference TRBV9 and TRBJ1-6, the complete variable domain reads DSGVTQTPKHLITATGQRVTLRCSPRSGDLSVYWYQQSLDQGLQFLIQYYNGEERAKGNILERFSAQQFPDLHSELNLSSLELGDSALYFCASSARDRGNSPLHFGNGTRLTVT.

This clone was seen only once. This chain uses TRBV29-1 with TRBJ1-1; D gene uncertain. The CDR3 is made up of 13 amino acids. V was trimmed by 4 bases and J by 4 bases, leaving 13 bases between them. Germline CDR1 reads SQVTM; CDR2 reads ANQGSEA. The CDR3: CSVVLDWATEAFF. The DNA for the CDR3 is TGCAGCGTTGTCTTGGATTGGGCCACTGAAGCTTTCTTT.

The chain employs TRBV7-3 and TRBJ2-7, with 7 bases identical to TRBD1. The V segment lost 5 bases and the J segment 5 bases; nucleotides outside the gene matches: 6. The CDR3 is 13 amino acids. CDR1 and CDR2 (germline): SGHTA, FQGTGA. Here the CDR3 DNA reads TGTGCCAGCAGCGCCGACAGGGCCAACGAGCAGTACTTC. Translating it yields CASSADRANEQYF. The variable domain in full, completed from reference TRBV7-3 and TRBJ2-7, reads GAGVSQTPSNKVTEKGKYVELRCDPISGHTALYWYRQSLGQGPEFLIYFQGTGAADDSGLPNDRFFAVRPEGSVSTLKIQRTERGDSAVYLCASSADRANEQYFGPGTRLTVT.